These 3 T cell receptor beta chains were sequenced from one sample in a study of CD8 T cells in Susac syndrome. Random hexamers served to reverse transcribe roughly 0.45 to 1 ug RNA. Each CDR3 protein is one row after TCRdb ran MiXCR on the immunoSEQ multiplex PCR reads. This table holds about 120,000 distinct CDR3 sequences, 96% found once. Sequenced sample: CD4+ T cells from PBMCs. Receptor source: a human donor with Susac syndrome.

The rearrangement joins TRBV30 to TRBJ1-2; D remains ambiguous. Trimming removed 2 bases from V and 3 bases from J, with 10 bases in between. There are 13 residues in the CDR3. Germline V gene sequence: CDR1 GTSNPN, CDR2 SVGIG (reference sequence). In DNA form, the CDR3 reads TGTGCCTGGAGTCTCCGGAGAGACTATGGCTACACCTTC. This codes for CAWSLRRDYGYTF.

This clonotype was found once. The chain has TRBV29-1 and TRBJ2-7, with D maybe TRBD1 (6 bases). V lost 2 bases and J 3 bases, leaving 14 bases between the germline ends. The germline CDR1 and CDR2 sequences are SQVTM and ANQGSEA. This CDR3 spans 14 amino acids. DNA of the CDR3: TGCAGCGTTGAATCTACAGGGAAGGGCTACGAGCAGTACTTC. This codes for CSVESTGKGYEQYF.

This clonotype was seen only once. The J gene is TRBJ1-2, the V gene TRBV5-6; no firm D call. Trimming shortened V by 0 bases and J by 3 bases, and 12 bases separated the two germline ends. CDR1 SGHDT and CDR2 YYEEEE come from the germline V gene. The CDR3 is 15 amino acids. The CDR3 spells CASSLAPGVDYGYTF. CDR3 bases: TGTGCCAGCAGCTTGGCCCCGGGAGTAGACTATGGCTACACCTTC.